A single sample gave rise to the 20 T cell receptor beta chains below, sequenced in a study of blood T cell repertoires in COVID-19. Profiling relied on immunoSEQ multiplex PCR, and the TCRdb table lists in-frame clones only, not all of them. The sample shows about 270,000 clones, under 95% of them seen only once. Sequencing was done on a sample of PBMCs or T cells enriched from blood (not recorded which). These receptors originate from a man between 35 and 55 years old who had been exposed to COVID-19.

This chain links TRBV27 with TRBJ1-4; the D gene is possibly TRBD1 (5 bases). CDR1 is MNHEY, CDR2 SMNVEV, per germline (reference sequence). There are 14 residues in the CDR3. V was cut by 4 bases and J by 5 bases, with 11 bases left in between. The CDR3 sequence is CASSSGPLNEKLFF. Here the CDR3 DNA reads TGTGCCAGCAGTTCAGGGCCCTTGAATGAAAAACTGTTTTTT.

The chain couples TRBV9 to TRBJ1-2, with a weak D call TRBD1 (5 bases). The CDR3 spans 13 residues. The V gene's germline CDR1 is SGDLS and CDR2 YYNGEE. Trimming cost V 6 bases and J 3 bases, with 12 bases left between them. CDR3: CASTLGEDYGYTF. CDR3 nucleotides: TGTGCCAGCACCTTAGGGGAGGACTATGGCTACACCTTC.

The rearrangement uses TRBV29-1 and TRBJ1-2; possible D gene TRBD1, 5 bases. Germline V gene lookup returns CDR1 SQVTM and CDR2 ANQGSEA. V was pared by 1 base and J by 6 bases, with 18 bases between. The CDR3 runs to 15 residues. The CDR3 nucleotides read TGCAGCGTTGAAGCCGACAGTACAGGATTCAATGGCTACACCTTC. Its protein product is CSVEADSTGFNGYTF.

V usage is TRBV7-9 and J usage is TRBJ2-2; TRBD1 matches 7 bases. V lost 5 bases and J lost 1; bases outside the gene matches: 16. This CDR3 has 19 amino acids. Germline CDR1 and CDR2: SEHNR and FQNEAQ (reference sequence). CDR3: CASSTTRQGRRVNTGELFF. The CDR3 DNA reads TGTGCCAGCAGCACGACTCGACAGGGCCGAAGGGTGAACACCGGGGAGCTGTTTTTT.

Notes on this clone: At the DNA level, this CDR3 is encoded by other sequences in the same sample as well. The V gene is TRBV20-1, the J gene TRBJ2-7; no clear D gene. V lost 0 bases, J lost 4 bases, and 4 bases lay in between. This CDR3 has 11 residues. Germline assignment: CDR1 DFQATT and CDR2 SNEGSKA (reference sequence). The CDR3 here is CSARDQYEQYF. The CDR3 DNA sequence: TGCAGTGCTAGAGATCAGTACGAGCAGTACTTC.

The J gene is TRBJ1-4, the V gene TRBV28; 8 positions match TRBD1. The V segment lost 5 bases and the J segment 7 bases; nucleotides outside the gene matches: 6. CDR1 MDHEN and CDR2 SYDVKM come from the germline V gene. The CDR3 has 14 residues. The CDR3, as DNA: TGTGCCAGCAGTCCGACAGGGGAAGGTGAAAAACTGTTTTTT. It translates to CASSPTGEGEKLFF.

Here the CDR3 DNA reads TGTGCCAGCAGTCGACCGGGACAGGGCCTTAATCAGCCCCAGCATTTT. Amino acid sequence: CASSRPGQGLNQPQHF. The chain uses TRBV28 and TRBJ1-5; the match to TRBD1 covers 9 bases. The trim removed 5 bases at V and 4 bases at J, leaving 9 bases unmatched. The CDR3 consists of 16 residues. Germline V lookup: CDR1 MDHEN, CDR2 SYDVKM.

The chain is built from TRBV5-4 and TRBJ2-2, with 15 positions matching TRBD2. Germline CDR1 SGHNT, CDR2 YYREEE (reference sequence). This CDR3 contains 19 residues. V lost 0 bases, J lost 3 bases, and 6 bases stayed unmatched. CDR3 region: CASSLALGLAGGDTGELFF. Here the CDR3 DNA reads TGTGCCAGCAGCTTGGCCCTCGGACTAGCGGGGGGGGACACCGGGGAGCTGTTTTTT.

The chain has TRBV28 and TRBJ2-7; D ambiguous. This CDR3 region has 13 residues. CDR1 and CDR2 from the germline V gene are MDHEN and SYDVKM. V was pared by 3 bases and J by 2 bases, with 8 bases between. This CDR3 is CASSFGGTYEQYF. CDR3 in DNA: TGTGCCAGCAGTTTCGGCGGCACCTACGAGCAGTACTTC.

CDR3 coding DNA: TGTGCCAGCAGTTTATCGTCCCCGTCGGCGGGCTACGAGCAGTACTTC. Protein: CASSLSSPSAGYEQYF. The chain is built from TRBV27 and TRBJ2-7, with a weak D call TRBD2 (5 bases). Germline V gene data show CDR1 as MNHEY and CDR2 as SMNVEV (reference sequence). The CDR3 contains 16 residues. V lost 0 bases to trimming and J lost 3 bases, with 15 bases between them.

This chain links TRBV5-5 with TRBJ2-3; 11 bases fit TRBD2. The CDR3 runs to 19 residues. Germline loops: CDR1 SGHKS, CDR2 YYEKEE (reference sequence). The junction had 13 bases not matched to a gene; V was cut back by 4 bases and J by 0 bases. This chain's CDR3 is CASSPRLAGYTPSTDTQYF. The CDR3 nucleotides are TGTGCCAGCAGCCCTCGACTAGCGGGATACACGCCTAGCACAGATACGCAGTATTTT.

This clone came up once. The gene calls are TRBV24-1 and TRBJ1-2; 7 bases match TRBD1. Germline V gene sequence: CDR1 KGHDR, CDR2 SFDVKD. The CDR3 length is 13 residues. V lost 3 bases and J lost 4; bases outside the gene matches: 1. CDR3 amino acids: CATSDGTAYGYTF. CDR3 in DNA: TGTGCCACCAGTGATGGGACAGCCTATGGCTACACCTTC.

V gene TRBV29-1 combines with J gene TRBJ2-1; a weak D match, TRBD2 (8 bases). V was cut by 4 bases and J by 0 bases, with 22 bases left in between. The CDR3 spans 18 residues. The germline V gene encodes CDR1 SQVTM and CDR2 ANQGSEA. CDR3 sequence reads: CSVAGGRNAGGSYNEQFF. The CDR3, as DNA: TGCAGCGTTGCAGGGGGTAGAAATGCGGGAGGCTCCTACAATGAGCAGTTCTTC.

V and J are TRBV4-2 and TRBJ1-3, with D unresolved. The V gene lost 0 bases and the J gene lost 4 bases, with 13 bases spanning the gap. Germline V gene sequence: CDR1 LGHNA, CDR2 YNFKEQ. This CDR3 spans 16 amino acids. The CDR3 is CASSQEEPDWGNTIYF. CDR3 bases: TGTGCCAGCAGCCAAGAGGAACCAGACTGGGGAAACACCATATATTTT.

J is TRBJ2-7 and V is TRBV4-2; D might be TRBD2 (6 bases). V lost 1 base, J lost 3 bases, and 16 bases lay in between. This CDR3 spans 16 amino acids. The germline gives CDR1 LGHNA, CDR2 YNFKEQ. The CDR3 spells CASSQAGEAGLYEQYF. The CDR3 coding sequence is TGTGCCAGCAGCCAAGCGGGGGAGGCGGGCCTCTACGAGCAGTACTTC.

The chain's CDR3 is CASSGTSLNEQYF. The CDR3 DNA is TGTGCCAGCAGCGGGACTAGCTTGAACGAGCAGTACTTC. This chain uses TRBV7-9 with TRBJ2-7, with TRBD2 identical over 9 bases. CDR3 size: 13 residues. CDR1 is SEHNR, CDR2 FQNEAQ, per germline (reference sequence). V dropped 5 bases and J dropped 5; count of bases not matched to a gene: 4.

The chain combines TRBV7-3 with TRBJ2-7; possibly TRBD1 for D (6 bases). V was shortened by 6 bases and J by 3 bases, with 9 bases between the two germline ends. This CDR3 has 12 amino acids. Germline-derived CDR1 and CDR2 are SGHTA and FQGTGA. The chain's CDR3 is CASSKTGYEQYF. CDR3 bases: TGTGCCAGCAGTAAGACAGGCTACGAGCAGTACTTC.

The V gene is TRBV11-3, the J gene TRBJ1-5, with D possibly TRBD1 on 5 matching bases. CDR3 size: 17 residues. CDR1 is SGHNT and CDR2 is YENEEA in the germline V gene. Between the trimmed V and J ends, which lost 7 bases and 1 base, there was a span of 20 bases. This CDR3 reads CASTERRGWGSNQPQHF. CDR3 coding DNA: TGTGCCAGCACCGAAAGGCGGGGGTGGGGGAGCAATCAGCCCCAGCATTTT. The full variable domain, completed using reference TRBV11-3 and TRBJ1-5, is EAGVVQSPRYKIIEKKQPVAFWCNPISGHNTLYWYLQNLGQGPELLIRYENEEAVDDSQLPKDRFSAERLKGVDSTLKIQPAELGDSAVYLCASTERRGWGSNQPQHFGDGTRLSIL.

J is TRBJ1-1 and V is TRBV12-3 or TRBV12-4; 8 bases match TRBD1. The CDR3 length is 13 residues. V dropped 6 bases and J dropped 6; count of bases not matched to a gene: 6. CDR3 loop: CASRKTGDAEAFF. The CDR3 DNA is TGTGCCAGCAGAAAGACAGGGGACGCTGAAGCTTTCTTT.

This chain connects TRBV9 to TRBJ1-6; TRBD1 agrees at 11 bases. The germline CDR1 and CDR2 sequences are SGDLS and YYNGEE. CDR3 length: 16 residues. Trimming at V came to 4 bases and at J to 7 bases, leaving 7 bases not matched to a gene. The CDR3 region is CASSKDRGRLNSPLHF. The CDR3 DNA reads TGTGCCAGCAGCAAGGACAGGGGGCGCTTAAATTCACCCCTCCACTTT. The full variable domain, rest sourced from reference TRBV9 and TRBJ1-6, is DSGVTQTPKHLITATGQRVTLRCSPRSGDLSVYWYQQSLDQGLQFLIQYYNGEERAKGNILERFSAQQFPDLHSELNLSSLELGDSALYFCASSKDRGRLNSPLHFGNGTRLTVT.